This is a list of T cell receptor beta chains from one sample in a study of cytotoxic CD8 clonotypes in ibrutinib-treated CLL. TCRdb's table, derived via immunoSEQ multiplex PCR, lists solely in-frame clones and lacks some. The data hold about 140,000 clones, with 76% observed a single time. The source material was PBMCs, sampled after 24 months of ibrutinib treatment. The source of these receptors is a human donor with chronic lymphocytic leukemia. The conserved cysteine and the conserved F or W are not part of the CDR3 here.

TRBV25-1,ASSAPWEQY
TRBV7-6,ASRGRADTQY
TRBV7-2,ASSPGGATDTQY
TRBV5-1,ASSPQTGGSNQPQH
TRBV2,ARSGEPHTGELF
TRBV5-1,ASRHDPGAEAF
TRBV15,ATSRVQGAPTDTQY
TRBV30,AWSVLGGPDTQY
TRBV30,AWSRTANQPQH
TRBV4-1,ASSQGAGKMNTEAF
TRBV7-9,ASSPDGGSSYNEQF
TRBV14,ASSHRLVGEQY
TRBV2,ASSADRGRELF
TRBV5-5,ASRAGLALVGELF
TRBV27,ASRMGQTYEQY
TRBV4-2,ASSHPTTGGSTDTQY
TRBV30,AWSLVGRGVTDTQY